One sample yielded the 9 T cell receptor beta chains listed below, sequenced in a study of T cell responses to AZD1222 COVID-19 vaccine. The repertoire was sequenced with immunoSEQ multiplex PCR; TCRdb's copy has only in-frame clones and lacks some. The data show roughly 110,000 clones, less than 95% seen once. The sequencing here drew on peripheral blood, taken 28 days after the second AZD1222 dose. The receptors come from an adult who received the AZD1222 COVID-19 vaccine.

This chain links TRBV6-5 with TRBJ1-5; no clear D. Trimming shortened V by 6 bases and J by 3 bases, and 6 bases separated the two germline ends. This CDR3 region has 12 residues. Germline-derived CDR1 and CDR2 are MNHEY and SVGAGI. CDR3 protein: CASRQDNQPQHF. In DNA form, the CDR3 reads TGTGCCAGCAGACAAGACAATCAGCCCCAGCATTTT.

Here the CDR3 reads CASSLNGGLLTDTQYF. CDR3 bases: TGTGCCAGCAGTTTAAATGGGGGGCTTCTCACAGATACGCAGTATTTT. The chain has TRBV27 and TRBJ2-3; D may match TRBD1 or TRBD2 (6 bases each). V gave up 2 bases and J gave up 2 bases, with 14 bases separating them. The CDR3 spans 16 residues. Germline CDR1 MNHEY, CDR2 SMNVEV (reference sequence).

The V gene is TRBV7-2, the J gene TRBJ1-5, with D possibly matching TRBD1 (5 bases). The V end was cut by 5 bases, the J end by 2 bases, with 13 bases between. Germline V CDR1 and CDR2: SGHTA, FQGNSA. This CDR3 has 15 amino acids. CDR3 nucleotides: TGTGCCAGCAGCCTCCGTACAGGTGGCAATCAGCCCCAGCATTTT. Its translation: CASSLRTGGNQPQHF.

The chain links TRBV10-3 to TRBJ1-1; D not resolved. The CDR3 length is 12 residues. The germline CDR1 and CDR2 sequences are ENHRY and SYGVKD. The V and J ends lost 4 bases and 5 bases respectively, with 8 bases between them. Here the CDR3 reads CAISGEPTEAFF. The CDR3 coding sequence is TGTGCCATCAGTGGCGAACCAACTGAAGCTTTCTTT.

The chain links TRBV15 to TRBJ1-1, with unresolved D. CDR1 and CDR2 from the germline V gene are LNHNV and YYDKDF (reference sequence). CDR3 length: 13 amino acids. V lost 0 bases to trimming and J lost 2 bases, with 4 bases between them. Here the CDR3 DNA reads TGTGCCACCAGCAGAGATCTTAACACTGAAGCTTTCTTT. This sequence encodes CATSRDLNTEAFF.

The chain has TRBV6-4 and TRBJ2-6, with no clear D. Deletions cut 0 bases from V and 0 bases from J, with 3 bases between. The CDR3 sequence is 15 residues long. The V gene's germline CDR1 is MRHNA and CDR2 SNTAGT. CDR3 sequence (DNA): TGTGCCAGCAGTGACTCGCACTCTGGGGCCAACGTCCTGACTTTC. This gives the protein CASSDSHSGANVLTF.

This rearrangement joins TRBV7-2 to TRBJ2-7; 9 bases are shared with TRBD1. Germline-derived CDR1 and CDR2 are SGHTA and FQGNSA. With V trimmed by 5 bases and J by 3 bases, 5 bases remained unmatched. This CDR3 spans 14 amino acids. DNA of the CDR3: TGTGCCAGCAGCCCCGGGACAGGGATCTACGAGCAGTACTTC. Its translation is CASSPGTGIYEQYF.

This rearrangement joins TRBV5-1 to TRBJ2-3, with 9 positions matching TRBD2. With 0 bases clipped from V and 4 bases from J, the junction kept 3 bases outside the gene matches. This CDR3 has 15 residues. The germline V gene encodes CDR1 SGHRS and CDR2 YFSETQ. Here the CDR3 reads CASSLEGTSPDTQYF. CDR3 in DNA: TGCGCCAGCAGCTTGGAGGGGACTAGCCCAGATACGCAGTATTTT.

This clone was observed a few times. V usage is TRBV7-9 and J usage is TRBJ1-1, with D possibly matching TRBD1 (5 bases). From germline, CDR1 is SEHNR and CDR2 FQNEAQ (reference sequence). The ends were cut back, 5 bases at V and 5 bases at J, with 12 bases in the middle. This CDR3 has 13 amino acids. CDR3 region: CASSPGGRTEAFF. DNA for the CDR3: TGTGCCAGCAGCCCCGGGGGGAGAACTGAAGCTTTCTTT.